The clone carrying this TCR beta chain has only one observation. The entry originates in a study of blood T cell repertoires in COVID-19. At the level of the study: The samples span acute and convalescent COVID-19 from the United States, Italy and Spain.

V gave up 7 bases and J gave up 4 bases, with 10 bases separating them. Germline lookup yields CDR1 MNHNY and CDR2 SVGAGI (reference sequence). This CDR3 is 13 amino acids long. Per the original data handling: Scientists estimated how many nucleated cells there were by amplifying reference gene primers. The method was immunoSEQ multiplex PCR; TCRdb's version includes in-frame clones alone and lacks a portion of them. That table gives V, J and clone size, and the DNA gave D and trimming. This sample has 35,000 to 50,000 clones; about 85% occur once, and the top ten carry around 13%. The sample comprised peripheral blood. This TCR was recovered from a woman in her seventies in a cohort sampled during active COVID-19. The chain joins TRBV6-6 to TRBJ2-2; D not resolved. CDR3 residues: CASNPVSTGELFF. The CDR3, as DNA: TGTGCCAGCAACCCCGTTAGCACCGGGGAGCTGTTTTTT.